This T cell receptor beta chain was sequenced for a study of CXCR3-negative and CXCR3-positive naive CD8 T cells. Notes on the study in general: Researchers report that CXCR3-positive naive cells carry more hydrophobic TRB CDR3s than CXCR3-negative naive cells.

Through 5' RACE with UMI labels, the TRB cDNA libraries were prepared. TCRdb reprocessed the 5' RACE reads and keeps a single row for each CDR3 protein, giving no DNA. The sample totals about 50,000 distinct CDR3 sequences. As regards this clonotype: Antigen specificity is unknown.

Germline V gives CDR1 PRHDT, CDR2 FYEKMQ (reference sequence). The CDR3 has 14 residues. The specimen was naive CXCR3+ CD8+ T cells from blood. Stated subset: CD45RO-CCR7+CD27+CD95- naive CD8+ T cells expressing CXCR3 (TNR3+). The V and J genes are TRBV13 and TRBJ2-5; TCRdb indicates TRBD2, and absent DNA this call remains unverified. The receptor was derived from a human donor in good health. Some clones in this sample may be carry-over from other donors' samples. The CDR3 protein is CASSSPGGTETQYF. The variable domain in full, with the rest retrieved from reference TRBV13 and TRBJ2-5, is AAGVIQSPRHLIKEKRETATLKCYPIPRHDTVYWYQQGPGQDPQFLISFYEKMQSDKGSIPDRFSAQQFSDYHSELNMSSLELGDSALYFCASSSPGGTETQYFGPGTRLLVL.